Each of the 16 T cell receptor beta chains below was sequenced from the same sample in a study of cytomegalovirus exposure and HLA in healthy donors. Primers: 60 Vbeta forward and 13 Jbeta reverse. Sequencing used immunoSEQ multiplex PCR; TCRdb keeps in-frame clones, though not all of them. The data contain some 180,000 clones, approximately 78% of them singletons. Sequenced material: PBMCs. All receptors come from a woman in her 30s in good health and CMV-seropositive.

The chain is built from TRBV6-5 and TRBJ2-7, with 7 bases fitting TRBD1. CDR1 and CDR2 (germline): MNHEY, SVGAGI. V shed 8 bases and J 5 bases; nucleotides not matched to a gene: 3. The CDR3 runs to 11 residues. The CDR3: CASRQGNEQYF. The CDR3 DNA follows: TGTGCCAGCCGACAGGGTAACGAGCAGTACTTC.

With respect to this clone: The junction departs from the called germline gene at one end, perhaps through a read error. The chain uses TRBV7-7 and TRBJ2-1; a possible D gene is TRBD1 (6 bases). The CDR3 consists of 13 residues. Germline V gene lookup returns CDR1 SSHAT and CDR2 FNYEAQ (reference sequence). DNA for the CDR3: TGTGCTAGCAGCTTAGCAGGGGACAATGAGCAGTTCTTC. This encodes CASSLAGDNEQFF.

The chain recombines TRBV2 with TRBJ1-1; D uncertain. The germline V gene has CDR1 SNHLY and CDR2 FYNNEI. The CDR3 length is 17 residues. The V gene lost 0 bases and the J gene lost 2 bases, with 16 bases spanning the gap. Here the CDR3 DNA reads TGTGCCAGCAGTGAAGCCCCTCAGTCATACAGAAACACTGAAGCTTTCTTT. Amino acids: CASSEAPQSYRNTEAFF.

V is TRBV19 and J is TRBJ1-3; D not resolved. CDR1 and CDR2 (germline): LNHDA, SQIVND (reference sequence). The V gene lost 5 bases and the J gene lost 2 bases, with 10 bases spanning the gap. This CDR3 spans 14 amino acids. In nucleotides, the CDR3 is TGTGCCAGTAGTCCAGGCGGGGCTGGAAACACCATATATTTT. Protein: CASSPGGAGNTIYF.

This clone was detected a few times. The genes are TRBV10-3 and TRBJ2-3; 11 positions agree with TRBD2. Unmatched junction bases numbered 5, after V lost 4 bases and J lost 2 bases. The CDR3 extends over 16 amino acids. Germline V gene lookup returns CDR1 ENHRY and CDR2 SYGVKD. This CDR3 reads CAISASSGGSTDTQYF. The CDR3 DNA follows: TGTGCCATCAGTGCGTCTAGCGGGGGGTCCACAGATACGCAGTATTTT.

The V and J genes are TRBV4-2 and TRBJ1-1; 9 bases agree with TRBD1. Germline CDR1 LGHNA, CDR2 YNFKEQ. The junction had 11 bases not matched to a gene; V was cut back by 4 bases and J by 8 bases. This CDR3 is built from 15 residues. CDR3 sequence: CASSLRDRAVGEAFF. The DNA of the CDR3 is TGTGCCAGCAGCCTCCGGGACAGGGCTGTAGGAGAAGCTTTCTTT.

J is TRBJ1-6 and V is TRBV28; D unclear. The CDR3 spans 16 residues. Trimming shortened V by 6 bases and J by 0 bases, and 12 bases separated the two germline ends. The germline CDR1 and CDR2 sequences are MDHEN and SYDVKM. The DNA for the CDR3 is TGTGCCAGCAGGTCCGTCAAGAGCTCCTATAATTCACCCCTCCACTTT. Its translation is CASRSVKSSYNSPLHF.

The V call is TRBV14, the J call TRBJ2-7; 14 bases agree with TRBD2. J gave up 5 bases and V 4 bases, and 7 bases lay outside the gene matches. The CDR3 runs to 16 residues. Germline V lookup: CDR1 SGHDN, CDR2 FVKESK. CDR3 amino acids: CASSLYGGLAGDEQYF. DNA for the CDR3: TGTGCCAGCAGCCTCTACGGGGGACTAGCGGGAGACGAGCAGTACTTC. Full variable domain (missing parts from reference TRBV14 and TRBJ2-7): EAGVTQFPSHSVIEKGQTVTLRCDPISGHDNLYWYRRVMGKEIKFLLHFVKESKQDESGMPNNRFLAERTGGTYSTLKVQPAELEDSGVYFCASSLYGGLAGDEQYFGPGTRLTVT.

J is TRBJ1-6 and V is TRBV5-1; D call uncertain. Germline CDR1 SGHRS, CDR2 YFSETQ. The CDR3 extends over 12 amino acids. Trimming took off 1 base at V and 9 bases at J, with 5 bases between the two ends. CDR3 region: CASSLNTSPLHF. CDR3 sequence (DNA): TGCGCCAGCAGCTTGAACACTTCACCCCTCCACTTT.

In DNA form, the CDR3 reads TGTGCCAGCAGTTACTCGAAAGCACAGGGCAATCAGCCCCAGCATTTT. Translated, it gives CASSYSKAQGNQPQHF. The V gene is TRBV6-6, the J gene TRBJ1-5; TRBD1 might be the D (5 bases). V dropped 0 bases and J dropped 2 bases, with 11 bases sitting between them. Germline CDR1 reads MNHNY; CDR2 reads SVGAGI (reference sequence). This CDR3 has 16 residues.

The V call is TRBV4-3, the J call TRBJ1-4, with TRBD1 matching 7 bases. With V trimmed by 2 bases and J by 4 bases, 7 bases remained unmatched. Per the germline V gene, CDR1 is LGHNA and CDR2 is YSLEER. The CDR3 totals 16 residues. Here the CDR3 DNA reads TGCGCCAGCAGCCAACTTAGGGGGCCGGGTAATGAAAAACTGTTTTTT. Protein: CASSQLRGPGNEKLFF.

The chain employs TRBV30 and TRBJ2-1; TRBD1 matches 8 bases. With V trimmed by 3 bases and J by 12 bases, 13 bases remained unmatched. Germline-derived CDR1 and CDR2 are GTSNPN and SVGIG (reference sequence). CDR3 length equals 14 residues. The CDR3 DNA reads as TGTGCCTGGAGCCAAGGACAGGGAAGCGGTGGGCAGTTCTTC. Protein product: CAWSQGQGSGGQFF.

The chain employs TRBV2 and TRBJ1-5; D remains ambiguous. V lost 4 bases to trimming and J lost 9 bases, with 7 bases between them. This CDR3 spans 11 amino acids. Germline loops: CDR1 SNHLY, CDR2 FYNNEI. CDR3 in DNA: TGTGCCAGCAGTGTCGCCGGGCCCCAGCATTTT. It is translated as CASSVAGPQHF.

This chain connects TRBV6-5 to TRBJ1-2, with D unclear. The ends were cut back, 5 bases at V and 3 bases at J, with 10 bases in the middle. There are 13 residues in the CDR3. Germline CDR1 and CDR2: MNHEY and SVGAGI. The CDR3 sequence is CASSRGHDYGYTF. The DNA of the CDR3 is TGTGCCAGCAGTCGTGGGCATGACTATGGCTACACCTTC.

This clone has a handful of counts. The chain carries TRBV28 and TRBJ1-2, with D tentatively TRBD1 (6 bases). The length of the CDR3 is 14 residues. V was cut by 5 bases and J by 0 bases, with 10 bases left in between. CDR1 and CDR2 (germline): MDHEN, SYDVKM. CDR3 residues: CASSPTGPNYGYTF. The CDR3 DNA is TGTGCCAGCAGTCCGACAGGTCCTAACTATGGCTACACCTTC.

The V and J genes are TRBV29-1 and TRBJ2-5; 10 bases are a match to TRBD2. CDR1 and CDR2 (germline): SQVTM, ANQGSEA. The CDR3 extends over 14 amino acids. V lost 7 bases and J lost 0; bases outside the gene matches: 5. The CDR3: CSGQRGGYQETQYF. CDR3 sequence (DNA): TGCAGCGGCCAGCGGGGGGGCTACCAAGAGACCCAGTACTTC.